The rows below give T cell receptor beta chains drawn from one sample of a study of Graves' ophthalmopathy and Graves' hyperthyroidism. TCRdb re-called the multiplex PCR reads with MiXCR, one entry per CDR3 protein. Of a few hundred thousand distinct CDR3 sequences in the sample, roughly 15% were seen once. The sequencing sample was made of peripheral blood. These receptors were obtained from an adult woman with stable Graves' hyperthyroidism. Each CDR3 is given with its conserved first and last residue. Each record gives: J gene, D gene, clone size, V gene, CDR3 DNA, CDR3 protein. D genes are given only for firm matches. Size tells how often a clone was seen (once, few, many) or the class of an expanded clone, and some rows leave it out.

j_call: TRBJ2-2
d_call: .
clone_size: many
v_call: TRBV4-2
cdr3_nt: TGTGCCAGCAGCCTGACCTACGGGACAACCAACACCGGGGAGCTGTTTTTT
cdr3_aa: CASSLTYGTTNTGELFF

j_call: TRBJ2-2
d_call: .
clone_size: many
v_call: TRBV20-1
cdr3_nt: TGCAGTGCTAGCCCAGCCGGGGGTCCCGGGGAGCTGTTTTTT
cdr3_aa: CSASPAGGPGELFF

j_call: TRBJ1-2
d_call: TRBD1
clone_size: many
v_call: TRBV10-3
cdr3_nt: TGTGCCATCAGCACAGGGGGCGGCTATGGCTACACCTTC
cdr3_aa: CAISTGGGYGYTF

j_call: TRBJ2-7
d_call: .
clone_size: many
v_call: TRBV5-5
cdr3_nt: TGTGCCAGCAGCTTGGATCGGACCCAGGGCGAGCAGTACTTC
cdr3_aa: CASSLDRTQGEQYF

j_call: TRBJ2-6
d_call: TRBD1
clone_size: many
v_call: TRBV5-1
cdr3_nt: TGCGCCAGCAGGACAGGGGGTTCTGGGGCCAACGTCCTGACTTTC
cdr3_aa: CASRTGGSGANVLTF

j_call: TRBJ1-2
d_call: TRBD1
clone_size: many
v_call: TRBV12-3/TRBV12-4
cdr3_nt: TGTGCCAGCAGTCCCCTCAACAGGGACAGTCACTATGGCTACACCTTC
cdr3_aa: CASSPLNRDSHYGYTF

j_call: TRBJ1-2
d_call: .
clone_size: many
v_call: TRBV28
cdr3_nt: TGTGCCAGCAGCCACTCCAGCGGTGGGGGCGTAAATGATGGCTACACCTTC
cdr3_aa: CASSHSSGGGVNDGYTF

j_call: TRBJ2-5
d_call: .
clone_size: many
v_call: TRBV12-5
cdr3_nt: TGTGCTAGTGGTTTGGGACAGGCCGCTCAAGAGACCCAGTACTTC
cdr3_aa: CASGLGQAAQETQYF

j_call: TRBJ2-2
d_call: .
clone_size: many
v_call: TRBV27
cdr3_nt: TGTGCCAGCACCTGGAGGTACACCGGGGAGCTGTTTTTT
cdr3_aa: CASTWRYTGELFF

j_call: TRBJ1-5
d_call: TRBD1
clone_size: once
v_call: TRBV12-3/TRBV12-4
cdr3_nt: TGTGCCAGCAGCCGTGACAGGGCTGAAGGCAATCAGCCCCAGCATTTT
cdr3_aa: CASSRDRAEGNQPQHF

j_call: TRBJ1-1
d_call: TRBD1
clone_size: many
v_call: TRBV6-2/TRBV6-3
cdr3_nt: TGTGCCAGCAGTTGGGACAGTGAGAACACTGAAGCTTTCTTT
cdr3_aa: CASSWDSENTEAFF

j_call: TRBJ2-2
d_call: TRBD1
clone_size: .
v_call: TRBV4-2
cdr3_nt: TGTGCCAGCAGCCAATCAGGGGGCACCGGGGAGCTGTTTTTT
cdr3_aa: CASSQSGGTGELFF

j_call: TRBJ1-2
d_call: TRBD1
clone_size: .
v_call: TRBV2
cdr3_nt: TGTGCCAGCAGTGTGGGACCTCACAGGGGGAACTTTAACTATGGCTACACCTTC
cdr3_aa: CASSVGPHRGNFNYGYTF

j_call: TRBJ2-7
d_call: .
clone_size: .
v_call: TRBV13
cdr3_nt: TGTGCCAGCAGCCTAACATGGCAGGGAGTCAACGAGCAGTACTTC
cdr3_aa: CASSLTWQGVNEQYF

j_call: TRBJ1-5
d_call: TRBD1
clone_size: few
v_call: TRBV14
cdr3_nt: TGTGCCAGCAGCAATCGGACAGGTCGTAGCAATCAGCCCCAGCATTTT
cdr3_aa: CASSNRTGRSNQPQHF

j_call: TRBJ1-5
d_call: .
clone_size: many
v_call: TRBV15
cdr3_nt: TGTGCCACCAGCAGAGATTGGCGGACTCCCCGGCATTTT
cdr3_aa: CATSRDWRTPRHF

j_call: TRBJ2-7
d_call: TRBD2
clone_size: many
v_call: TRBV10-3
cdr3_nt: TGTGCCATCGGTGCGGGAGGGCCATCGTTCGAGCAGTACTTC
cdr3_aa: CAIGAGGPSFEQYF

j_call: TRBJ1-1
d_call: .
clone_size: .
v_call: TRBV20-1
cdr3_nt: TGCAGTGCTGACAACCAGGCTGAAGCTTTCTTT
cdr3_aa: CSADNQAEAFF

j_call: TRBJ1-2
d_call: .
clone_size: .
v_call: TRBV5-1
cdr3_nt: TGCGCCAGCAGCTTGGACGGACTGAACTATGGCTACACCTTC
cdr3_aa: CASSLDGLNYGYTF